The source of this TCR beta chain is a study of T cell changes during pregnancy in multiple sclerosis. The CDR3 runs 11 residues. Trimming removed 5 bases at V and 7 bases at J, with 9 bases between. CDR1 and CDR2 from the germline V gene are LNHDA and SQIVND (reference sequence). The assay was immunoSEQ multiplex PCR, and TCRdb's table has in-frame clones only and misses some. The profile covers about 38,000 clones, with roughly 89% appearing a single time and about 6.3% taken by the ten largest. V gene TRBV19 combines with J gene TRBJ2-7; D perhaps matches TRBD2 (5 bases). The receptor was isolated from a female donor with multiple sclerosis, enrolled in a pregnancy study. The sequencing used CD8+ T cells from peripheral blood mononuclear cells, collected in the second trimester of pregnancy. The CDR3 nucleotides read TGTGCCAGTAGTCCTACGGGGGAGCAGTACTTC. Translation: CASSPTGEQYF.